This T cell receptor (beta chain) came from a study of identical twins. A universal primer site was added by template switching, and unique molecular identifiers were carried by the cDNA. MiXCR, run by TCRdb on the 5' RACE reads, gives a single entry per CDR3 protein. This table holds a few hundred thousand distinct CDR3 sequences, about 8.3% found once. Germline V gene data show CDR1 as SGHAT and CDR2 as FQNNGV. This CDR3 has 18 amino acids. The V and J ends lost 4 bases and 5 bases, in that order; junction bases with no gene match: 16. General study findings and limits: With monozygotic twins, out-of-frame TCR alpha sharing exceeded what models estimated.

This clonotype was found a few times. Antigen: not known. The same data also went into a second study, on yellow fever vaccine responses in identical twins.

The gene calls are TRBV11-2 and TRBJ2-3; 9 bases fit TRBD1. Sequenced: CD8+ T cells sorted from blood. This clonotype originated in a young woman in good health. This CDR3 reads CASSSSGRWDRVRDTQYF. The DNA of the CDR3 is TGTGCCAGCAGCTCTTCCGGGCGTTGGGACAGGGTCCGAGATACGCAGTATTTT.